This T cell receptor beta chain was identified during a study of shared clonotypes between healthy human individuals. On the study more broadly: CD4 naive and memory got three plates each, CD8 naive two, CD8 memory one. Regarding the study as a whole: Blood was the sole source, and tissue repertoires probably differ. What naive subsets generally showed was a larger estimated richness than memory subsets showed.

Investigators divided CD4+ cells into CD45RA+ naive and CD45RA-negative memory subsets. To note about this clone: Its target is unknown.

Clones were sequenced by immunoSEQ multiplex PCR, and TCRdb holds only the in-frame ones, with some missing. This sample has about 1.5 million clones, with 95% to 99% found just once. This CDR3 comprises 15 residues. V lost 4 bases and J lost 4; bases outside the gene matches: 5. CDR1 is SGHRS, CDR2 YFSETQ, per germline. The TCR comes from a young man in good health. The rearrangement joins TRBV5-1 to TRBJ2-1; 10 nucleotides match TRBD2. Sequenced input: naive CD4+ T cells sorted from blood. As for subset: CD45RA+ positively selected. In DNA, the CDR3 is TGCGCCAGCAGCGGGGGGACTAGCGTATACAATGAGCAGTTCTTC. Residues: CASSGGTSVYNEQFF.